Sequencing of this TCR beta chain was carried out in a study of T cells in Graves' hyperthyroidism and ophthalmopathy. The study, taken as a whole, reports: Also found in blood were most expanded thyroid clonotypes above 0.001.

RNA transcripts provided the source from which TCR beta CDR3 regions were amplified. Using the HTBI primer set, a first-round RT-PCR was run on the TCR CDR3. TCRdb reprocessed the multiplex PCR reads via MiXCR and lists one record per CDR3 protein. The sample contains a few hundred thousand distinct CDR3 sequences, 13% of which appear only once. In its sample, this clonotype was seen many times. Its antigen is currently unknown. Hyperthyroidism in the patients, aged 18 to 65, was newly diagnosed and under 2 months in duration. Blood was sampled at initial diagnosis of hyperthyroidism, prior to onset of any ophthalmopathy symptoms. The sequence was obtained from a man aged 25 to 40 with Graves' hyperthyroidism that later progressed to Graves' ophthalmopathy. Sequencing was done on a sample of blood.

Written as DNA, the CDR3 is TGTGCCAGCAGCTTAACTGGGGATGAGCAGTTCTTC. Its protein product is CASSLTGDEQFF. The chain is built from TRBV7-3 and TRBJ2-1; D not resolved. Germline V gene lookup returns CDR1 SGHTA and CDR2 FQGTGA. Trimming removed 0 bases from V and 8 bases from J, with 5 bases in between. CDR3 length: 12 residues.